The T cell receptor (beta chain) under discussion was sequenced for a study of T cell changes during pregnancy in multiple sclerosis. The table came from immunoSEQ multiplex PCR; TCRdb's copy has only in-frame clones and leaves some out. The sample contains 50,000 to 65,000 clones, approximately 91% of which appear only once. V was pared by 4 bases and J by 4 bases, with 3 bases of the junction left unmatched. Germline V CDR1 and CDR2: SGHDN, FVKESK. The CDR3 spans 14 residues. The chain carries TRBV14 and TRBJ1-2; the match to TRBD1 covers 10 bases. Sequencing used CD4+ T cells from peripheral blood mononuclear cells, obtained in the third trimester of pregnancy. The source is a female donor with multiple sclerosis, enrolled in a pregnancy study. The CDR3 DNA reads TGTGCCAGCAGCCCGGGACAGGGGATCTATGGCTACACCTTC. Translating it yields CASSPGQGIYGYTF.